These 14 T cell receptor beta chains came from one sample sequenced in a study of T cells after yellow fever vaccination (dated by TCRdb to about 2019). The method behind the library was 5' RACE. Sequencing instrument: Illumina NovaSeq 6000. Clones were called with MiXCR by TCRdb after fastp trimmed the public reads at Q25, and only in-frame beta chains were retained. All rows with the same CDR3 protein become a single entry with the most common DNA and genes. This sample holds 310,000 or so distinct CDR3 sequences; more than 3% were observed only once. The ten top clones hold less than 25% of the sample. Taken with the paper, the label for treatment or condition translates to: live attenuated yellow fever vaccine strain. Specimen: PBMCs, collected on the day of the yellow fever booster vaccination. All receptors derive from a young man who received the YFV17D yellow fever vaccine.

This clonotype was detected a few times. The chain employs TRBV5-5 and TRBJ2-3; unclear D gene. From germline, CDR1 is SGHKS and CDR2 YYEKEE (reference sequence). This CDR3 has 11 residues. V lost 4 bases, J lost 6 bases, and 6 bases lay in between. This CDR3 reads CASSHWDTQYF. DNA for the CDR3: TGTGCCAGCAGCCACTGGGATACGCAGTATTTT.

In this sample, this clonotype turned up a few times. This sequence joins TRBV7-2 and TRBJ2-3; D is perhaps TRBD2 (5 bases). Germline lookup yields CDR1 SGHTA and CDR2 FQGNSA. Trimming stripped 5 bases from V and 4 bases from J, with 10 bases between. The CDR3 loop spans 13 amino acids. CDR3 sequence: CASSPSRADTQYF. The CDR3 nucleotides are TGTGCCAGCAGCCCTAGCCGGGCAGATACGCAGTATTTT.

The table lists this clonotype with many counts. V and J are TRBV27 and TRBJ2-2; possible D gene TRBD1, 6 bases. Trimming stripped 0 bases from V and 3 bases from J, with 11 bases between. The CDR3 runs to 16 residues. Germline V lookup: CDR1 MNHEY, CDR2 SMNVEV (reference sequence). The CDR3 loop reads CASSLSGGRYTGELFF. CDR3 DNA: TGTGCCAGCAGTTTATCTGGGGGCAGGTACACCGGGGAGCTGTTTTTT.

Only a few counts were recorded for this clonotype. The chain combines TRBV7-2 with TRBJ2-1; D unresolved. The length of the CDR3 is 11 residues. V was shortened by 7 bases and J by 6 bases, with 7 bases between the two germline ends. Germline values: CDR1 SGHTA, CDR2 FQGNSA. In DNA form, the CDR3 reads TGTGCCAGCACCTTCAGCAATGAGCAGTTCTTC. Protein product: CASTFSNEQFF.

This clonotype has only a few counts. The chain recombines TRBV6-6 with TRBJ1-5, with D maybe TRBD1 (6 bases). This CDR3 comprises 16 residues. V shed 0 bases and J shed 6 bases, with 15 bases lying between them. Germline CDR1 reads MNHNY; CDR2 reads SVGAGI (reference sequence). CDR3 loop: CASSYSGGQRGQPQHF. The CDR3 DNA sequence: TGTGCCAGCAGTTACTCAGGAGGACAGAGAGGTCAGCCCCAGCATTTT.

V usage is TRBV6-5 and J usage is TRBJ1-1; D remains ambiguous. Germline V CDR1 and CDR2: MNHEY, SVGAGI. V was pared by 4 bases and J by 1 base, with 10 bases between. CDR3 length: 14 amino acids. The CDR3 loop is CASSWTRQNTEAFF. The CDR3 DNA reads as TGTGCCAGCAGTTGGACTCGGCAGAACACTGAAGCTTTCTTT.

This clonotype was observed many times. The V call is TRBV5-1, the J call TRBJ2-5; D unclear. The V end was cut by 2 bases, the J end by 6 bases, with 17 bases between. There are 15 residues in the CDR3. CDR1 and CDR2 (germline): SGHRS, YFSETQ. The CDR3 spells CASSFVGRLEKTQYF. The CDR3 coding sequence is TGCGCCAGCAGCTTCGTTGGACGGCTGGAGAAGACCCAGTACTTC.

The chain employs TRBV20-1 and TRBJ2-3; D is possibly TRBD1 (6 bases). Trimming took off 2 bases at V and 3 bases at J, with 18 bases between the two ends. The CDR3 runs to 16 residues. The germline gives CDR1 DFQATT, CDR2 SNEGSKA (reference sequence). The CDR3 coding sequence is TGCAGTGCTAGACGGTCCGCAGGGGCTCGGACAGATACGCAGTATTTT. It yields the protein CSARRSAGARTDTQYF.

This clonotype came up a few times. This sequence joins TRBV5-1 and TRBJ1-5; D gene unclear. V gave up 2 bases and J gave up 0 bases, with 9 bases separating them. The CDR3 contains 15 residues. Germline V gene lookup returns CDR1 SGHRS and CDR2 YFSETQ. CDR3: CASSLEPYSNQPQHF. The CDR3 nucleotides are TGCGCCAGCAGCTTAGAGCCTTATAGCAATCAGCCCCAGCATTTT.

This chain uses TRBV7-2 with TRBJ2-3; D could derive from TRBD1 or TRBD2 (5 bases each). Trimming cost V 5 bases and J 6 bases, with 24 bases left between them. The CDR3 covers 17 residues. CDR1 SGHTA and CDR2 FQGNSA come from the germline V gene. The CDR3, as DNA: TGTGCCAGCAGCCTCCGGGACCCACGGAGAGTCTGGGATACGCAGTATTTT. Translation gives CASSLRDPRRVWDTQYF.

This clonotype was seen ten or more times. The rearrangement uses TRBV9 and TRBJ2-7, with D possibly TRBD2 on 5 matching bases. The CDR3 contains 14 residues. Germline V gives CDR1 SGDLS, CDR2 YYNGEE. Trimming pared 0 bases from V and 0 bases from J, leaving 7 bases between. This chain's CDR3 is CASSVDRDSYEQYF. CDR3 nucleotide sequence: TGTGCCAGCAGCGTAGACCGGGACTCCTACGAGCAGTACTTC.

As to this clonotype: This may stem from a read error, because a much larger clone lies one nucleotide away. The CDR3 bases are TGTGCCAGCAGCTTAGCAGGGACTAGCGGGGGTGAGACCCAGTACTTC. Encoded protein: CASSLAGTSGGETQYF. V and J are TRBV7-2 and TRBJ2-5, with 14 bases matching TRBD2. V trimming: 0 bases; J trimming: 5 bases; junction bases outside the gene matches: 2. The CDR3 is 16 residues long. Germline V gives CDR1 SGHTA, CDR2 FQGNSA.

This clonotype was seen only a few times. In DNA, the CDR3 is TGCAGTGCTTCCGGGACAGGGGGCTACGAGCAGTACTTC. Translation gives CSASGTGGYEQYF. The V gene is TRBV20-1, the J gene TRBJ2-7; 11 bases align to TRBD1. Trimming cost V 5 bases and J 3 bases; bases outside gene matches: 3. Germline values: CDR1 DFQATT, CDR2 SNEGSKA (reference sequence). The CDR3 is made up of 13 amino acids.

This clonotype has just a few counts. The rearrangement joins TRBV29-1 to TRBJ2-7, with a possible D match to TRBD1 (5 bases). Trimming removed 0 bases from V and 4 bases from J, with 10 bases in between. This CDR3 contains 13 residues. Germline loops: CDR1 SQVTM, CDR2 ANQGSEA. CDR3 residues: CSVEELDRYEQYF. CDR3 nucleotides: TGCAGCGTTGAAGAACTCGACAGATACGAGCAGTACTTC.